This TCR beta chain was captured in a study of cytomegalovirus exposure and HLA in healthy donors. Study results and limitations: Most of the TCR beta V segments (in an earlier analysis) were productive either about 87% or about 30% of the time.

Primers for the PCR totalled 60 Vbeta and 13 Jbeta. Assay used: immunoSEQ multiplex PCR; TCRdb lists only in-frame clones, some missing. Of 110,000 to 150,000 clones listed, roughly four fifths are singletons. CDR3 length: 16 residues. The trim removed 4 bases at V and 1 base at J, leaving 7 bases unmatched. Germline CDR1 is SGDLS and CDR2 is YYNGEE. On this clone: Its specificity is not known.

Sequencing was carried out using PBMCs. This TCR came from a man aged 40-55 years in good health and CMV-seropositive. The chain carries TRBV9 and TRBJ2-3; TRBD2 aligns across 9 bases. CDR3 sequence: CASSTTGGRGTDTQYF. CDR3 nucleotides: TGTGCCAGCAGCACAACTGGCGGGAGGGGCACAGATACGCAGTATTTT.